These T cell receptor beta chains were read from a single sample in a study of early T cells in non-severe SARS-CoV-2 infection. Each CDR3 protein gets one entry after TCRdb re-called the 5' RACE reads with MiXCR. The data contain some 28,000 distinct CDR3 sequences, 9.5% to 10% of them singletons. Sequenced: whole blood. These receptors all come from an adult who was a healthcare worker with PCR-confirmed SARS-CoV-2 infection or an uninfected control (not recorded which). CDR3s include the opening cysteine and the closing phenylalanine or tryptophan. A D gene is named only where the DNA matches it firmly. Clone size appears in some rows only: once, few, many, or a class for an expanded clone.

>TRBV14|many|.|TRBJ2-1
TGTGCCAGCAGCCAAGATAACGGCGCGCGGGGAAATGAGCAGTTCTTC
CASSQDNGARGNEQFF
>TRBV20-1|.|TRBD2|TRBJ2-3
TGCAGTGCTAGAATTCTTAGCGGGGGGGCATCGGATACGCAGTATTTT
CSARILSGGASDTQYF
>TRBV13|.|TRBD1|TRBJ2-5
TGTGCCAGCAGCCTTAGAGGGGGCGAGGGACAAAAGCAAGAGACCCAGTACTTC
CASSLRGGEGQKQETQYF
>TRBV6-5|.|TRBD2|TRBJ2-7
TGTGCCAGCAGTCCCGGACTAGCGGAGGCCTACGAGCAGTACTTC
CASSPGLAEAYEQYF
>TRBV4-2|few|TRBD2|TRBJ2-5
TGTGCCAGCAGCGGGGCCGCTAGCGGGGGGCAAGAGACCCAGTACTTC
CASSGAASGGQETQYF
>TRBV4-2|.|.|TRBJ1-3
TGTGCCAGCAGACAAGGTGGCCTTTCTGGAAACACCATATATTTT
CASRQGGLSGNTIYF
>TRBV19|many|.|TRBJ1-2
TGTGCCAGTACCCCGTGGGTCAACATTAAGTTAAGATATGGCTACACCTTC
CASTPWVNIKLRYGYTF
>TRBV5-1|many|.|TRBJ1-2
TGCGCCAGCAGCCTAAATAGTGCAGGGATAGGCTACACCTTC
CASSLNSAGIGYTF
>TRBV7-3|many|TRBD2|TRBJ2-1
TGTGCCAGCAGCTTGACTAGCATGAGCAATGAGCAGTTCTTC
CASSLTSMSNEQFF
>TRBV7-6|many|.|TRBJ1-1
TGTGCCAGCAGCCCCTTTGAGAACACTGAAGCTTTCTTT
CASSPFENTEAFF
>TRBV28|many|.|TRBJ1-4
TGTGCCAGCAGCGAGCCCGGAGGGACGTTTTTT
CASSEPGGTFF
>TRBV29-1|.|.|TRBJ2-7
TGCAGCGTTGGACAGAGCTACGAGCAGTACTTC
CSVGQSYEQYF
>TRBV15|few|.|TRBJ1-2
TGTGCCACCAGCAGTACCGTATATGGCTACACCTTC
CATSSTVYGYTF
>TRBV12-3/TRBV12-4|many|.|TRBJ2-5
TGTGCCAGCAGCGTGGGCAGCGAGGAAGAGACCCAGTACTTC
CASSVGSEEETQYF
>TRBV7-2|.|.|TRBJ1-1
TGTGCCAGCAGCTTAGTTAAGGACACTGAAGCTTTCTTT
CASSLVKDTEAFF
>TRBV9|.|.|TRBJ2-2
TGTGCCAGCAGCGTTCTCCCACAGGGTTCCTACACCGGGGAGCTGTTTTTT
CASSVLPQGSYTGELFF
>TRBV7-9|.|.|TRBJ1-6
TGTGCCAGCAGCTCGGACAGCTATAATTCACCCCTCCACTTT
CASSSDSYNSPLHF
>TRBV30|.|TRBD1|TRBJ1-1
TGTGCCTGGAGTAGGAACAGGGGTACTGAAGCTTTCTTT
CAWSRNRGTEAFF
>TRBV20-1|many|.|TRBJ2-3
TGCAGTGCTAGGGCATTTTCTAGCACAGATACGCAGTATTTT
CSARAFSSTDTQYF
>TRBV28|few|TRBD1|TRBJ2-7
TGTGCCAGCGCAACAGGGGGACGCTACGAGCAGTACTTC
CASATGGRYEQYF
>TRBV7-9|many|.|TRBJ2-2
TGTGCCAGCAGCTCCCCTAGCGACAAGAACACCGGGGAGCTGTTTTTT
CASSSPSDKNTGELFF
>TRBV4-1|many|.|TRBJ2-1
TGCGCCAGCAGCCAAGGGGCTAGCTCCTACAATGAGCAGTTCTTC
CASSQGASSYNEQFF
>TRBV7-9|many|TRBD1|TRBJ1-4
TGTGCCATCGACAGGGGAGATCGTGAAAAACTGTTTTTT
CAIDRGDREKLFF
>TRBV6-2/TRBV6-3|many|.|TRBJ2-1
TGTGCCAGCACCGCCGATGGGGATGAGCAGTTCTTC
CASTADGDEQFF
>TRBV6-1|.|.|TRBJ2-7
TGTGCCAGCAGTGAAGATCACAGACGACACCCCTCCTACGAGCAGTACTTC
CASSEDHRRHPSYEQYF
>TRBV12-3/TRBV12-4|many|TRBD2|TRBJ2-1
TGTGCCAGCAGCATCCGCGGGGGAAACAATGAGCAGTTCTTC
CASSIRGGNNEQFF
>TRBV4-3|many|.|TRBJ2-5
TGCGCCAGCAGCCAAGACAAATTTGGGACCCAGTACTTC
CASSQDKFGTQYF
>TRBV18|.|.|TRBJ2-3
TGTGCCAGCTCACCTCCCCTAGGAGGGGGGGCGACAGATACGCAGTATTTT
CASSPPLGGGATDTQYF
>TRBV19|many|.|TRBJ1-6
TGTGCCAGTAGTATAACCGGGGGCAACAATTCACCCCTCCACTTT
CASSITGGNNSPLHF
>TRBV12-1|.|.|TRBJ1-1
TGTGCCAGCAGCCGCACACGGGACACTGAAGCTTTCTTT
CASSRTRDTEAFF
>TRBV7-9|many|.|TRBJ1-6
TGTGCCAGCAGCTTAGGCTTCCCAAATTCACCCCTCCACTTT
CASSLGFPNSPLHF
>TRBV2|many|TRBD1|TRBJ1-5
TGTGCCAGCAGTACGAACAGGGGCAGTAATCAGCCCCAGCATTTT
CASSTNRGSNQPQHF
>TRBV7-2|many|.|TRBJ1-6
TGTGCCAGCAGCTTGGGGGTTTCACCCCTCCACTTT
CASSLGVSPLHF
>TRBV7-8|many|.|TRBJ2-7
TGTGCCAGCAGCTCTAGTCTGTATAACGAGCAGTACTTC
CASSSSLYNEQYF
>TRBV3-1|many|.|TRBJ1-4
TGTGCCAGCAGCCAAGGGGCCGGGGGGGAAAAACTGTTTTTT
CASSQGAGGEKLFF
>TRBV12-3/TRBV12-4|few|TRBD1|TRBJ1-2
TGTGCCAGCAGCCCGACAGGGTTCGTCGGCTACACCTTC
CASSPTGFVGYTF
>TRBV3-1|many|TRBD1|TRBJ2-7
TGTGCCAGCAGCCAGCCCGGGACAGGGAGTAGCGAGCAGTACTTC
CASSQPGTGSSEQYF
>TRBV7-6|many|.|TRBJ2-1
TGTGCCAGCAGCGCCGGGACTTACAATGAGCAGTTCTTC
CASSAGTYNEQFF
>TRBV19|many|.|TRBJ1-2
TGTGCCAGCAACCTCCTTCGGGGGCAGAACTATGGCTACACCTTC
CASNLLRGQNYGYTF
>TRBV11-2|many|.|TRBJ2-5
TGTGCCAGCAGCTTACAGGGGCAGTTAGAGACCCAGTACTTC
CASSLQGQLETQYF
>TRBV5-1|many|.|TRBJ2-4
TGCGCCAGCAGCCTTGACGACGGACTAAACATTCAGTACTTC
CASSLDDGLNIQYF
>TRBV12-3/TRBV12-4|many|TRBD1|TRBJ1-2
TGTGCCAGCAGTTCCCCGGGACAGGGTTTCTATGGCTACACCTTC
CASSSPGQGFYGYTF
>TRBV6-2/TRBV6-3|many|.|TRBJ2-1
TGTGCCAGCACCTCGGGGGCGGTCGCCTACAATGAGCAGTTCTTC
CASTSGAVAYNEQFF
>TRBV3-1|.|.|TRBJ1-3
TGTGCCAGCAGCCAAGAAACAGGGAGAAACACCATATATTTT
CASSQETGRNTIYF
>TRBV20-1|many|TRBD1|TRBJ1-6
TGCAGTGCTAGCCCGGGACAGGGGGATTCACCCCTCCACTTT
CSASPGQGDSPLHF
>TRBV5-6|.|.|TRBJ2-7
TGTGCCAGCAGCTTGGGACCTGCGGTATCCTTC
CASSLGPAVSF
>TRBV9|few|TRBD2|TRBJ2-5
TGTGCCAGCAGCGATACTAGCGGGGCTGGGGAGACCCAGTACTTC
CASSDTSGAGETQYF
>TRBV13|.|TRBD2|TRBJ2-1
TGTGCCAGCAGCCCCGGACTAGCGGGGGAGGAGCAGTTCTTC
CASSPGLAGEEQFF
>TRBV5-1|many|TRBD2|TRBJ2-3
TGCGCCAGCAGCTACCCAGCGGGGGAATTTTCAGATACGCAGTATTTT
CASSYPAGEFSDTQYF
>TRBV30|many|.|TRBJ2-5
TGTGCCTGGGGTAGGCGCTCGCGAGAGTCCCAGTACTTC
CAWGRRSRESQYF
>TRBV4-3|few|.|TRBJ2-1
TGCGCCAGCAGCCAAGATTTTTCAGTCAATGAGCAGTTCTTC
CASSQDFSVNEQFF